The T cell receptor (beta chain) under discussion was sequenced for a study of blood T cell repertoires in COVID-19 (dated by TCRdb to the early 2020s). Background on the whole study: Samples covering the acute and convalescent phases of COVID-19 were provided by collaborators in the United States, Italy and Spain. The material from the prospective study consisted of cDNA or gDNA derived from T cells, B-cell-depleted T cells, or PBMCs. Deeply sampled blood TCRbeta repertoires from subjects exposed to, actively infected with, or recovered from COVID-19 were included in the dataset. A freely available public database, intended as a resource for researchers studying the immune response to SARS-CoV-2, is where the repertoires were released. Samples came from the ongoing ImmuneRACE study (first 160 participants) plus 1,254 subjects from 6 global collaborators. Nearly every sample came with metadata listing a de-identified subject ID, COVID-19 status, age in years and sex. HLA class I and class II types, where available, came from metadata supplied by the sample provider rather than from assay-based typing.

Each collaborating institution followed its own protocols to collect whole blood in K2EDTA tubes. For TCRbeta analysis, collaborator samples were shipped as frozen whole blood, as isolated PBMCs, or as DNA extracted from either sample type. The CDR3 goes from the cysteine to the phenylalanine over 16 residues. Only the CDR3 portion is preserved as DNA: 48 bases, with reading frame beginning at the first base. Sequences SGHKS (CDR1) and YYEKEE (CDR2) are obtained from the germline V gene (reference sequence). V loses 4 bases, J loses 2 bases, and the germline ends lie 19 bases apart. Notes on this clone: Its antigen is not yet known. No base quality information exists; no much larger clone differs at one position.

Results the study describes overall, beyond this receptor: The amount of clinical and demographic metadata varied by source and participant and was provided uncurated.

TCRbeta CDR3 regions were amplified from genomic DNA by means of the immunoSEQ Assay, a bias-controlled multiplex PCR. The original pipeline was this. Within the assay, amplification of reference gene primers was used to estimate how many nucleated cells each sample contained. To quantify the absolute abundance of each unique TCRbeta CDR3 rearrangement, sequence reads were collapsed and filtered. For each sample, productive Simpson clonality was calculated as the square root of Simpson's diversity index across productive rearrangements. Drawn from immuneACCESS, this table holds only the in-frame rearrangements with V and J called that TCRdb kept. Clones are partly lost; checked studies trace under half to an unresolved V gene and leave the rest unexplained. V and J calls and clone size come straight from that table; D and trimming were deduced from the DNA. Present in this sample are 60,000 or so clones, 75% to 90% of which were seen just once. The biggest ten clones account for 7% to 9% of the sample.

The sequencing sample was made of peripheral blood. The TCR sequence derives from a woman in her 70s with active COVID-19. In this chain, TRBV5-5 is recombined with TRBJ2-7; tentative D gene TRBD2, with 5 bases matching. The DNA sequence is TGTGCCAGCAGCCGCCGGGGTAGTTCGGTCGCCTACGAGCAGTACTTC. The translation is CASSRRGSSVAYEQYF.